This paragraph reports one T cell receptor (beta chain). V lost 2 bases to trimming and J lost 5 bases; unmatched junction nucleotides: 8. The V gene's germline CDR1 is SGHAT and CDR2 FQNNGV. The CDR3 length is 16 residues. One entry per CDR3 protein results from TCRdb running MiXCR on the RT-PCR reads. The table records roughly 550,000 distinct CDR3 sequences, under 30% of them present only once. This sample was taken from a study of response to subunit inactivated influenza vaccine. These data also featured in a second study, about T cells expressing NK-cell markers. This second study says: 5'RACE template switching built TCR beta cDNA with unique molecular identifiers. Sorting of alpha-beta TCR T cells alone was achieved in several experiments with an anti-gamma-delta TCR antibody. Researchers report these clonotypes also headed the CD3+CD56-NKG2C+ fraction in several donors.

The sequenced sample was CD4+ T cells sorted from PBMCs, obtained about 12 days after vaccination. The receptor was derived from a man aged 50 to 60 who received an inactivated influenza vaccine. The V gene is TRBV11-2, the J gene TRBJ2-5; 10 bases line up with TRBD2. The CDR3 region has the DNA TGTGCCAGCAGCTTACTAGCGGGGGCCGAGAGGGAGACCCAGTACTTC. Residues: CASSLLAGAERETQYF.